This TCR beta chain was identified in a study of shared clonotypes between healthy human individuals. Study outcomes and limitations: Generation probabilities of non-shared clonotypes were lower (relative to those shared by all four donors).

Nashville, Tennessee was home to all donors, who were Caucasian adults. CDR1 is SGHTA, CDR2 FQGNSA, per germline. This CDR3 region has 14 residues. V gave up 1 base and J gave up 4 bases, with 11 bases separating them. Generated by immunoSEQ multiplex PCR, the TCRdb table keeps only in-frame clones and is missing some. The data contain millions of clones, more than 90% of them singletons. Turning to this clone: Its specificity is unknown.

The sequencing sample was made of naive CD4+ T cells sorted from blood. Documented subset: CD45RA+ positively selected. The rearrangement joins TRBV7-2 to TRBJ2-7; unclear D gene. This clonotype originated in a young man in good health. The CDR3 DNA is TGTGCCAGCAGCTTAGGAATTAAACAATACGAGCAGTACTTC. It specifies CASSLGIKQYEQYF.